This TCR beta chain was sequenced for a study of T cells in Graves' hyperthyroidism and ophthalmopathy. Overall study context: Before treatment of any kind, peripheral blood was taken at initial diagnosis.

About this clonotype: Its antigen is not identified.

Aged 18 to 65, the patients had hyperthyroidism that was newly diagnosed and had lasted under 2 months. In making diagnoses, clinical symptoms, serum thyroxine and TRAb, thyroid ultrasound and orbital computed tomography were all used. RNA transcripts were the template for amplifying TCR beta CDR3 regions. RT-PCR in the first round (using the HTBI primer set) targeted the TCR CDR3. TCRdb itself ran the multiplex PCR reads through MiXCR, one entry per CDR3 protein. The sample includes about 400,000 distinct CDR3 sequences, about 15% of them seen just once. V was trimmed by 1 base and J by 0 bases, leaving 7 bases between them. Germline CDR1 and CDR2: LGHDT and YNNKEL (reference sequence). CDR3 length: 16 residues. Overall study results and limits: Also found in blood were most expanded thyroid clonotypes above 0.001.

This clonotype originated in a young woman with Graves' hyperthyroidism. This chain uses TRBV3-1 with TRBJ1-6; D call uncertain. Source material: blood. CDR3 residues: CASSQVGSSYNSPLHF. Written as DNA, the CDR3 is TGTGCCAGCAGCCAAGTGGGGAGCTCCTATAATTCACCCCTCCACTTT.